These 15 T cell receptor beta chains came from one sample sequenced in a study of cytomegalovirus exposure and HLA in healthy donors. Use of 60 Vbeta and 13 Jbeta primers characterized the PCR. Repertoires were generated with immunoSEQ multiplex PCR, while TCRdb's copy carries only in-frame clones and drops some. The sample records 150,000 to 200,000 clones, 80% to 85% being singletons. The sequenced sample was PBMCs. Receptor source: a woman aged 18-29 years in good health and CMV-seronegative.

This clone has only a few counts. The chain carries TRBV19 and TRBJ2-7; TRBD1 matches at 7 bases. The CDR3 loop spans 15 amino acids. The V gene's germline CDR1 is LNHDA and CDR2 SQIVND (reference sequence). V lost 5 bases to trimming and J lost 2 bases; unmatched junction nucleotides: 9. Written as DNA, the CDR3 is TGTGCCAGTAGTTATCGCAGACAGGGCGCCTACGAGCAGTACTTC. This gives the protein CASSYRRQGAYEQYF. The full variable domain, its missing parts supplied by reference TRBV19 and TRBJ2-7, is DGGITQSPKYLFRKEGQNVTLSCEQNLNHDAMYWYRQDPGQGLRLIYYSQIVNDFQKGDIAEGYSVSREKKESFPLTVTSAQKNPTAFYLCASSYRRQGAYEQYFGPGTRLTVT.

This chain uses TRBV21-1 with TRBJ2-3; TRBD1 is the table's D call, not checked against the DNA. TRBV21-1 is listed as a pseudogene. This CDR3 is 15 amino acids long. The CDR3 protein is CASSKGQGDTDTQYF. CDR3 coding DNA: TGTGCCAGCAGCAAAGGGCAGGGGGACACAGATACGCAGTATTTT.

CDR3 region: CASRTTGLGQPQHF. The CDR3 DNA reads TGTGCCAGCAGAACAACAGGGCTTGGGCAGCCCCAGCATTTT. The chain uses TRBV2 and TRBJ1-5, with TRBD1 as a possible D gene (6 bases). The CDR3 covers 14 residues. Germline CDR1 reads SNHLY; CDR2 reads FYNNEI. V lost 6 bases to trimming and J lost 7 bases, with 16 bases between them.

The chain uses TRBV5-5 and TRBJ1-5; unclear D gene. Trimming left V 4 bases short and J 0 bases short, with 5 bases between. The V gene's germline CDR1 is SGHKS and CDR2 YYEKEE (reference sequence). The CDR3 contains 13 residues. CDR3 residues: CASSQNSNQPQHF. CDR3 nucleotide sequence: TGTGCCAGCAGCCAGAATAGCAATCAGCCCCAGCATTTT.

The V call is TRBV10-1, the J call TRBJ1-5; tentatively, D is TRBD1 (6 bases). The ends were cut back, 6 bases at V and 9 bases at J, with 24 bases in the middle. Looked up from germline, CDR1 is WNHNN and CDR2 is SYGVQD (reference sequence). The CDR3 sequence is 16 residues long. The CDR3 sequence: CASSPDSSGGFWPQHF. CDR3 DNA sequence: TGCGCCAGCAGCCCGGACAGCTCCGGAGGATTTTGGCCCCAGCATTTT.

The gene calls are TRBV18 and TRBJ1-1; maybe TRBD1 (6 bases). The V end lost 1 base, the J end lost 5 bases, and 17 bases lay between the germline ends. CDR3 length: 16 residues. Germline loops: CDR1 KGHSH, CDR2 LQKENI. CDR3 DNA: TGTGCCAGCTCACCACTAAATACAGGGTCCCCGACTGAAGCTTTCTTT. Encoded protein: CASSPLNTGSPTEAFF.

The rearrangement links TRBV19 to TRBJ1-1, with D possibly matching TRBD1 (5 bases). Germline V CDR1 and CDR2: LNHDA, SQIVND (reference sequence). The CDR3 has 15 amino acids. V was shortened by 4 bases and J by 1 base, with 13 bases between the two germline ends. This CDR3 is CASSSPGHPNTEAFF. In DNA, the CDR3 is TGTGCCAGTAGTAGCCCCGGACACCCGAACACTGAAGCTTTCTTT.

The CDR3 coding sequence is TGCGCCAGCAGCGGAACCTCCGGGACATCATCAGGGGAGCTGTTTTTT. Translating gives CASSGTSGTSSGELFF. The chain carries TRBV5-1 and TRBJ2-2; a weak D match, TRBD1 (6 bases). Germline CDR1 reads SGHRS; CDR2 reads YFSETQ. The CDR3 has 16 amino acids. With 4 bases removed from V and 8 bases from J, the gap between germline ends came to 21 bases.

The chain carries TRBV19 and TRBJ2-7; 8 positions agree with TRBD1. J gave up 3 bases and V 5 bases, and 3 bases lay outside the gene matches. The CDR3 is 13 residues long. The V gene's germline CDR1 is LNHDA and CDR2 SQIVND (reference sequence). The CDR3 DNA sequence: TGTGCCAGTAGTCGTACAGGGGGCTACGAGCAGTACTTC. Translated: CASSRTGGYEQYF.

This sequence joins TRBV6-5 and TRBJ1-2; TRBD1 matches at 8 bases. Germline V CDR1 and CDR2: MNHEY, SVGAGI. Unmatched junction bases numbered 5, after V lost 5 bases and J lost 6 bases. The CDR3 spans 13 residues. The CDR3 reads CASSETGANGYTF. The CDR3 bases are TGTGCCAGCAGTGAGACAGGGGCCAATGGCTACACCTTC.

The chain couples TRBV28 to TRBJ1-2; weak D call: TRBD1 (6 bases). Trimming removed 6 bases from V and 3 bases from J, with 23 bases in between. In germline, CDR1 is MDHEN, CDR2 SYDVKM. The CDR3 has 17 amino acids. Here the CDR3 DNA reads TGTGCCAGCAGCTCCTTGGGGGGGGCGATGGTGTACTATGGCTACACCTTC. Protein: CASSSLGGAMVYYGYTF.

This clone was seen only once. The chain couples TRBV19 to TRBJ2-7; 9 bases are a match to TRBD1. The junction had 8 bases not matched to a gene; V was cut back by 6 bases and J by 2 bases. The length of the CDR3 is 15 residues. From germline, CDR1 is LNHDA and CDR2 SQIVND (reference sequence). This chain's CDR3 is CASRTHGTGTYEQYF. CDR3 nucleotide sequence: TGTGCCAGTAGGACCCACGGGACAGGGACCTACGAGCAGTACTTC.

The chain combines TRBV7-9 with TRBJ2-7; 8 bases match TRBD1. The germline CDR1 and CDR2 sequences are SEHNR and FQNEAQ (reference sequence). J lost 5 bases, V lost 0 bases, and 9 bases had no gene match. CDR3 length: 16 residues. The CDR3 spells CASSLAGRGHGDEQYF. Written as DNA, the CDR3 is TGTGCCAGCAGCTTAGCCGGCAGGGGGCATGGCGACGAGCAGTACTTC.

This chain connects TRBV19 to TRBJ2-3; 11 nucleotides align to TRBD2. Germline V gene lookup returns CDR1 LNHDA and CDR2 SQIVND (reference sequence). V trimming: 9 bases; J trimming: 3 bases; junction bases outside the gene matches: 11. The CDR3 loop spans 16 amino acids. The CDR3 loop reads CASQDNSGGATDTQYF. For the CDR3, the DNA is TGTGCCAGCCAGGACAATAGCGGGGGGGCGACAGATACGCAGTATTTT. Based on the CDR3 plus reference TRBV19 and TRBJ2-3, the full variable domain is DGGITQSPKYLFRKEGQNVTLSCEQNLNHDAMYWYRQDPGQGLRLIYYSQIVNDFQKGDIAEGYSVSREKKESFPLTVTSAQKNPTAFYLCASQDNSGGATDTQYFGPGTRLTVL.

V is TRBV6-4 and J is TRBJ1-1, with D hard to call. The V end lost 3 bases, the J end lost 2 bases, and 7 bases lay between the germline ends. The CDR3 has 13 amino acids. The germline CDR1 and CDR2 sequences are MRHNA and SNTAGT. The CDR3 nucleotides are TGTGCCAGCAGTGAGACTGATAACACTGAAGCTTTCTTT. Translation gives CASSETDNTEAFF.